The present T cell receptor beta chain was sequenced within a study of blood T cell repertoires in COVID-19. Looking at the study overall: Acute and convalescent COVID-19 samples came from the United States, Italy and Spain. Sample material is recorded as cDNA or gDNA derived from T cells, B-cell-depleted T cells, or PBMCs.

In the original analysis: Amplification with reference gene primers provided the estimates of nucleated cell counts. TCRdb's table, derived via immunoSEQ multiplex PCR, lists solely in-frame clones and lacks some. V and J calls and clone size are those listed in that table; D and trimming were worked out from the DNA. The sample has some 130,000 clones, roughly 84% seen once; the top ten hold roughly an eighth. The CDR3 spans 13 residues. Trimming shortened V by 4 bases and J by 4 bases, and 9 bases separated the two germline ends. In germline, CDR1 is SGHRS, CDR2 YFSETQ. The sample comprised peripheral blood. V gene TRBV5-1 combines with J gene TRBJ1-3, with D tentatively TRBD1 (6 bases). The source is a woman between 25 and 40 years old who had recovered from COVID-19. Here the CDR3 DNA reads TGCGCCAGCAGCCATCAGGGGGGAAACACCATATATTTT. It codes for CASSHQGGNTIYF.